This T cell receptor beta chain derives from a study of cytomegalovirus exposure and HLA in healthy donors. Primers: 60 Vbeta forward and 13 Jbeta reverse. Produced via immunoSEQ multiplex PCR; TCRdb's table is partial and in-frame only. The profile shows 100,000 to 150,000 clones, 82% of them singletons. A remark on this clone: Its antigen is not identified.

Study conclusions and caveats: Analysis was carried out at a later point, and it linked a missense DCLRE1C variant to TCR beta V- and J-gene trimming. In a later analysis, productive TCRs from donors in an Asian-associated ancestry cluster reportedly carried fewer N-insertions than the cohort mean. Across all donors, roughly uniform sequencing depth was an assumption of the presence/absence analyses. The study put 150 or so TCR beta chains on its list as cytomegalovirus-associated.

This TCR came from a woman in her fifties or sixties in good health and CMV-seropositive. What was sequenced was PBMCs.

DNA for the CDR3: TGTGCCAGCAGGCCCGGGACTAGCGGGGGATCGGGCTACGAGCAGTACTTC. It is translated as CASRPGTSGGSGYEQYF. The chain has TRBV2 and TRBJ2-7; 14 positions match TRBD2. Germline V gene lookup returns CDR1 SNHLY and CDR2 FYNNEI. The V segment lost 6 bases and the J segment 3 bases; nucleotides outside the gene matches: 10. There are 17 residues in the CDR3.